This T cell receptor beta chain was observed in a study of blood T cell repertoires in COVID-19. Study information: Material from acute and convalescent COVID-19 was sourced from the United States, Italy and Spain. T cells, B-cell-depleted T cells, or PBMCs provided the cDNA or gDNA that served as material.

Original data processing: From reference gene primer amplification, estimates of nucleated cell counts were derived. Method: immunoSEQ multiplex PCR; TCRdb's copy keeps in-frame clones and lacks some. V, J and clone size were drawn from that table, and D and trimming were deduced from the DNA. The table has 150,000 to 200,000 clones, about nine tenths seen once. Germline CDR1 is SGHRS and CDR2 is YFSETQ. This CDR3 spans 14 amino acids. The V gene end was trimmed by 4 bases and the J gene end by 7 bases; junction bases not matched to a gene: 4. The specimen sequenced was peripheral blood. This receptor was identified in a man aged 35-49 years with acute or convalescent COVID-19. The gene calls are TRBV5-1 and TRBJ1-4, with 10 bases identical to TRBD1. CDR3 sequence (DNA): TGCGCCAGCAGCCCGGGACAGGGGAGTGAAAAACTGTTTTTT. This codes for CASSPGQGSEKLFF.